The 22 T cell receptor beta chains below all came from one sample that was sequenced in a study of monozygotic twins with inflammatory bowel disease. TCRdb processed the 5' RACE reads again and assigns one entry to each CDR3 protein, with no DNA. This table holds approximately 390,000 distinct CDR3 sequences. Sequencing used blood. Every receptor here comes from a human donor with ulcerative colitis or Crohn's disease, or a healthy co-twin of an affected twin (not recorded which).

The chain recombines TRBV12-3 or TRBV12-4 with TRBJ1-3; TCRdb selects TRBD1, and the lack of DNA leaves this call unchecked. This CDR3 region has 17 residues. The CDR3 region is CASSPPPGQGIRNTIYF.

The chain combines TRBV5-1 with TRBJ2-1. This CDR3 is built from 15 residues. CDR1 and CDR2 from the germline V gene are SGHRS and YFSETQ. CDR3 region: CASSFRWELPYEQFF. Based on the CDR3 plus reference TRBV5-1 and TRBJ2-1, the full variable domain is KAGVTQTPRYLIKTRGQQVTLSCSPISGHRSVSWYQQTPGQGLQFLFEYFSETQRNKGNFPGRFSGRQFSNSRSEMNVSTLELGDSALYLCASSFRWELPYEQFFGPGTRLTVL.

The chain employs TRBV4-1 and TRBJ1-6; TCRdb calls TRBD1, which cannot be checked without DNA. The CDR3 runs 16 residues. Germline V gene data show CDR1 as MGHRA and CDR2 as YSYEKL. This CDR3 is CASSQTSRELRSPLHF.

CDR3 residues: CASSQEWGSPFNEQFF. V is TRBV4-3 and J is TRBJ2-1. The CDR3 length is 16 residues. CDR1 LGHNA and CDR2 YSLEER come from the germline V gene.

The chain carries TRBV5-4 and TRBJ2-5; TCRdb returns TRBD2, unconfirmable since there is no DNA. The CDR3 is 17 amino acids. Germline values: CDR1 SGHNT, CDR2 YYREEE (reference sequence). CDR3: CASSARLAGTYQETQYF.

The chain carries TRBV29-1 and TRBJ2-7; the TCRdb call, TRBD1, lacks DNA for checking. This CDR3 is 13 amino acids long. Germline values: CDR1 SQVTM, CDR2 ANQGSEA. The CDR3 protein is CSASGTGGYEQYF.

CDR3: CAISPPGTGIDTQYF. V usage is TRBV10-3 and J usage is TRBJ2-3; TCRdb gives TRBD1 as the D gene, but with no DNA this cannot be confirmed. Germline loops: CDR1 ENHRY, CDR2 SYGVKD. CDR3 length equals 15 residues.

CDR3 sequence reads: CASSEAGNQPQHF. The chain combines TRBV25-1 with TRBJ1-5. This CDR3 region has 13 residues. Per germline, CDR1 MGHDK and CDR2 SYGVNS.

The J gene is TRBJ1-3, the V gene TRBV5-6. From germline, CDR1 is SGHDT and CDR2 YYEEEE. CDR3 length: 13 amino acids. Here the CDR3 reads CASSTGLANTIYF.

The rearrangement joins TRBV7-6 to TRBJ2-6; as DNA is missing, the TRBD2 call by TCRdb cannot be tested. CDR1 and CDR2 from the germline V gene are SGHVS and FNYEAQ. There are 18 residues in the CDR3. The CDR3 loop reads CASSLEGLAVSGANVLTF.

V usage is TRBV2 and J usage is TRBJ2-5; TCRdb proposes TRBD1, but this gene call is untestable without DNA. Germline CDR1 reads SNHLY; CDR2 reads FYNNEI. The CDR3 runs to 14 residues. The CDR3 here is CAGKPGQRSETQYF.

This rearrangement joins TRBV5-1 to TRBJ2-1; the D call of TRBD2 rests on TCRdb alone, since no DNA is present to check it. CDR1 and CDR2 (germline): SGHRS, YFSETQ. The CDR3 totals 16 residues. This CDR3 is CASSLSSGRAYNEQFF.

V and J are TRBV6-5 and TRBJ2-3; TCRdb indicates TRBD1, and absent DNA this call remains unverified. This CDR3 has 17 amino acids. Germline CDR1 is MNHEY and CDR2 is SVGAGI. CDR3 sequence reads: CASSFLTDRVSTDTQYF.

The genes are TRBV4-1 and TRBJ2-7; TCRdb outputs TRBD2, but without DNA this stays unchecked. CDR3 length equals 14 residues. Germline V CDR1 and CDR2: MGHRA, YSYEKL. CDR3 loop: CASSQSGSENEQYF.

The chain employs TRBV20-1 and TRBJ2-5; without DNA, the TCRdb call of TRBD2 cannot be checked. From germline, CDR1 is DFQATT and CDR2 SNEGSKA (reference sequence). There are 13 residues in the CDR3. The CDR3 loop reads CAGLAGAQETQYF.

The V call is TRBV4-3, the J call TRBJ2-1; TCRdb's assignment of TRBD1 cannot be checked, as there is no DNA. The CDR3 loop spans 17 amino acids. Germline CDR1 is LGHNA and CDR2 is YSLEER. CDR3 residues: CASSSERGLGSTHEQFF.

The chain employs TRBV7-2 and TRBJ1-4; TCRdb names TRBD1, which stays unverified in the absence of DNA. This CDR3 region has 14 residues. Per germline, CDR1 SGHTA and CDR2 FQGNSA. CDR3 in amino acids: CASSLGGANEKLFF.

The rearrangement uses TRBV27 and TRBJ2-1; absent DNA, TCRdb's TRBD1 call cannot be checked. The CDR3 is 18 amino acids. Germline values: CDR1 MNHEY, CDR2 SMNVEV (reference sequence). CDR3 region: CASSLRGTGTGGNNEQFF.

V gene TRBV24-1 combines with J gene TRBJ2-5. Germline loops: CDR1 KGHDR, CDR2 SFDVKD. The CDR3 runs 14 residues. CDR3 amino acids: CATSDSRTQETQYF.

J is TRBJ1-3 and V is TRBV11-2; TCRdb reports TRBD1, a call that lacks DNA to check it against. The CDR3 loop spans 16 amino acids. The V gene's germline CDR1 is SGHAT and CDR2 FQNNGV. CDR3 residues: CASSSTTGGAGNTIYF.

V gene TRBV6-6 combines with J gene TRBJ1-2. Germline V gene sequence: CDR1 MNHNY, CDR2 SVGAGI (reference sequence). CDR3 length: 13 residues. CDR3 region: CASSVTANYGYTF.

This rearrangement joins TRBV4-2 to TRBJ2-7; TCRdb's D call of TRBD2 is untestable without DNA. CDR1 is LGHNA and CDR2 is YNFKEQ in the germline V gene. CDR3 length: 16 residues. CDR3: CASSQEAGGIYYEQYF.